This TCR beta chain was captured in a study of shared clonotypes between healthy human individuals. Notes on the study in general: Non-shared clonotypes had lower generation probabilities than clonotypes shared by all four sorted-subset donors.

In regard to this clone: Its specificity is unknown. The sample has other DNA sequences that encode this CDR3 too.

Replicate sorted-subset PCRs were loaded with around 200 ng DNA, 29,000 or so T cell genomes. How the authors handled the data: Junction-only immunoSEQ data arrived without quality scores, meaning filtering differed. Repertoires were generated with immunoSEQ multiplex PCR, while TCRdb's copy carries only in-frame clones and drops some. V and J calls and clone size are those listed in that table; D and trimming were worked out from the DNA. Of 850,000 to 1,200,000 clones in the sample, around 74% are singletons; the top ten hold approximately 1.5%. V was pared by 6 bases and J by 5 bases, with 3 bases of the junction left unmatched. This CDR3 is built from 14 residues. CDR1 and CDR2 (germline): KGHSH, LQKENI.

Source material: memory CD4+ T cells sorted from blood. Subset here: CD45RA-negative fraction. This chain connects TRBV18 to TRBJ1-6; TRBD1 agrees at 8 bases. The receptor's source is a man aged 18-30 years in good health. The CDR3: CASSPGQDNSPLHF. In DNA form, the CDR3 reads TGTGCCAGCTCGCCGGGACAGGATAATTCACCCCTCCACTTT.